The 27 T cell receptor beta chains below were found in one sample sequenced in a study of CD8 T cells in ankylosing spondylitis. TCRdb analysed the 5' RACE reads with MiXCR anew, one entry per CDR3 protein. Among 250,000 to 400,000 distinct CDR3 sequences, roughly 10% were seen once, and the ten largest hold roughly 9.1%. The sample comprised blood, either unsorted or a sorted T cell fraction (not recorded which). Receptors were obtained from a female donor with ankylosing spondylitis or in good health (not recorded which).

In this sample, this clonotype turned up many times. The rearrangement joins TRBV12-3 or TRBV12-4 to TRBJ2-7, with D possibly matching TRBD2 (6 bases). The CDR3 covers 13 residues. The V end was cut by 8 bases, the J end by 1 base, with 12 bases between. CDR3 DNA: TGTGCCAGCGGGGTTGCGGGGTCCTACGAGCAGTACTTC. This codes for CASGVAGSYEQYF.

This clonotype showed up many times. The genes are TRBV14 and TRBJ2-2, with 10 bases identical to TRBD2. Germline-derived CDR1 and CDR2 are SGHDN and FVKESK. The junction had 7 bases not matched to a gene; V was cut back by 0 bases and J by 9 bases. This CDR3 comprises 16 residues. The CDR3 is CASSQELAGIARELFF. CDR3 sequence (DNA): TGTGCCAGCAGCCAAGAACTAGCGGGAATAGCACGGGAGCTGTTTTTT. Full variable domain (missing parts from reference TRBV14 and TRBJ2-2): EAGVTQFPSHSVIEKGQTVTLRCDPISGHDNLYWYRRVMGKEIKFLLHFVKESKQDESGMPNNRFLAERTGGTYSTLKVQPAELEDSGVYFCASSQELAGIARELFFGEGSRLTVL.

This clonotype was recorded a few times. The junction shows a germline mismatch at one end, possibly a read error. The chain uses TRBV5-4 and TRBJ2-5; D not certain. CDR1 is SGHNT, CDR2 YYREEE, per germline (reference sequence). The CDR3 is 14 amino acids. The CDR3 is CASSLEGDQGTQYF. Here the CDR3 DNA reads TGTGCCAGCAGCTTGGAAGGAGACCAAGGGACCCAGTACTTC.

Note on this clonotype: An end of the junction does not agree with germline; a read error may underlie this. V usage is TRBV7-8 and J usage is TRBJ2-1; the D is unclear. The CDR3 sequence is 15 residues long. CDR1 SGHVS and CDR2 FQNEAQ come from the germline V gene. This chain's CDR3 is CASSLGLPSYNELFF. CDR3 DNA sequence: TGTGCCAGCAGCCTTGGGCTACCCTCCTACAATGAGCTGTTCTTC.

This clonotype was seen ten or more times. This chain links TRBV28 with TRBJ2-7; TRBD1 is a possible D gene (6 bases). CDR3 length equals 14 residues. Trimming removed 10 bases from V and 3 bases from J, with 19 bases in between. From germline, CDR1 is MDHEN and CDR2 SYDVKM. CDR3 amino acids: CATYGGGGDYEQYF. The CDR3 nucleotides read TGTGCCACCTATGGTGGGGGCGGTGACTACGAGCAGTACTTC. Variable domain in full (rest from reference TRBV28 and TRBJ2-7): DVKVTQSSRYLVKRTGEKVFLECVQDMDHENMFWYRQDPGLGLRLIYFSYDVKMKEKGDIPEGYSVSREKKERFSLILESASTNQTSMYLCATYGGGGDYEQYFGPGTRLTVT.

This clonotype was counted ten times or more. The J gene is TRBJ1-1, the V gene TRBV12-3 or TRBV12-4; TRBD1 might be the D (6 bases). This CDR3 is 14 amino acids long. The ends were cut back, 5 bases at V and 4 bases at J, with 14 bases in the middle. The CDR3 DNA is TGTGCCAGCAGTCCAGGCGCCAGGGGCACTGAAGCTTTCTTT. Translating gives CASSPGARGTEAFF.

The chain combines TRBV12-3 or TRBV12-4 with TRBJ2-7; 9 positions agree with TRBD1. V lost 3 bases to trimming and J lost 4 bases; unmatched junction nucleotides: 7. The CDR3 contains 15 residues. CDR3 amino acids: CASSLRQGVLYEQYF. DNA for the CDR3: TGTGCCAGCAGTTTGCGACAGGGGGTTCTTTACGAGCAGTACTTC.

In this sample, this clonotype turned up many times. V gene TRBV5-1 combines with J gene TRBJ1-1; 7 bases are a match to TRBD1. Germline V gene data show CDR1 as SGHRS and CDR2 as YFSETQ. CDR3 length: 16 amino acids. Trimming cost V 4 bases and J 1 base; bases outside gene matches: 10. The CDR3 region is CASSPRTGQANTEAFF. The CDR3 DNA follows: TGCGCCAGCAGCCCCCGGACAGGTCAGGCGAACACTGAAGCTTTCTTT. The full variable domain, rest sourced from reference TRBV5-1 and TRBJ1-1, is KAGVTQTPRYLIKTRGQQVTLSCSPISGHRSVSWYQQTPGQGLQFLFEYFSETQRNKGNFPGRFSGRQFSNSRSEMNVSTLELGDSALYLCASSPRTGQANTEAFFGQGTRLTVV.

This clonotype was recorded a few times. The chain combines TRBV28 with TRBJ2-7; a possible D gene is TRBD2 (5 bases). CDR3 length: 15 amino acids. CDR1 and CDR2 (germline): MDHEN, SYDVKM. V was cut by 6 bases and J by 5 bases, with 20 bases left in between. The CDR3 region has the DNA TGTGCCAGCAGCCGTAACGTTTGGGTTAGCGACGAGCAGTACTTC. Amino acids: CASSRNVWVSDEQYF.

This sequence joins TRBV6-1 and TRBJ2-7, with D perhaps matching TRBD1 (6 bases). Germline V gene sequence: CDR1 MNHNS, CDR2 SASEGT. This CDR3 is built from 15 residues. V dropped 8 bases and J dropped 5 bases, with 22 bases sitting between them. The CDR3 nucleotides read TGTGCCAGCTCCTCACCGGGGCAGGGGTTACACGAGCAGTACTTC. As protein: CASSSPGQGLHEQYF.

This clonotype showed up many times. The rearrangement joins TRBV20-1 to TRBJ2-1; 7 bases line up with TRBD2. This CDR3 contains 14 residues. The germline gives CDR1 DFQATT, CDR2 SNEGSKA (reference sequence). Trimming took 6 bases from V and 0 from J; bases not matched to a gene: 5. The CDR3 loop is CSAPWGGSYNEQFF. The CDR3, as DNA: TGCAGTGCGCCTTGGGGGGGCTCCTACAATGAGCAGTTCTTC.

The chain links TRBV19 to TRBJ2-1, with 11 bases fitting TRBD2. The germline V gene has CDR1 LNHDA and CDR2 SQIVND (reference sequence). CDR3 length: 17 amino acids. Trimming cost V 3 bases and J 8 bases; bases outside gene matches: 12. In DNA, the CDR3 is TGTGCCAGTAGTATCCAAAAACTAGCGGGAGTGGGCGATGAGCAGTTCTTC. It yields the protein CASSIQKLAGVGDEQFF.

This clonotype appeared many times. The V call is TRBV20-1, the J call TRBJ2-2; no clear D. The CDR3 covers 14 residues. Trimming left V 5 bases short and J 0 bases short, with 10 bases between. Per the germline V gene, CDR1 is DFQATT and CDR2 is SNEGSKA (reference sequence). The CDR3 region has the DNA TGCAGTGCTTCCGGCCTTACGAACACCGGGGAGCTGTTTTTT. Its protein is CSASGLTNTGELFF.

Many counts were recorded for this clonotype. The chain has TRBV20-1 and TRBJ2-7; TRBD1 is a possible D gene (5 bases). Germline V lookup: CDR1 DFQATT, CDR2 SNEGSKA (reference sequence). Deletions cut 6 bases from V and 0 bases from J, with 9 bases between. The CDR3 is made up of 12 amino acids. This chain's CDR3 is CSAQGISYEQYF. DNA for the CDR3: TGCAGTGCGCAGGGTATCTCCTACGAGCAGTACTTC.

The V call is TRBV7-2, the J call TRBJ2-3; D unresolved. CDR1 and CDR2 from the germline V gene are SGHTA and FQGNSA. The CDR3 totals 12 residues. The V end lost 4 bases, the J end lost 12 bases, and 14 bases lay between the germline ends. Here the CDR3 reads CASSSDRAPQYF. The DNA for the CDR3 is TGTGCCAGCAGCTCGGATCGAGCCCCCCAGTATTTT.

This clonotype was detected many times. The rearrangement joins TRBV12-3 or TRBV12-4 to TRBJ1-1; TRBD1 is a possible D gene (6 bases). The CDR3 is 13 amino acids. V was clipped by 6 bases and J by 7 bases, with 15 bases between them. The CDR3 DNA sequence: TGTGCCAGCAGCCCTACAGGGATGGGTGAAGCTTTCTTT. Translated, it gives CASSPTGMGEAFF.

This clonotype was found a few times. J is TRBJ2-7 and V is TRBV7-2; no definite D call. CDR1 is SGHTA and CDR2 is FQGNSA in the germline V gene. The ends were cut back, 1 base at V and 3 bases at J, with 7 bases in the middle. This CDR3 is built from 13 residues. The CDR3 nucleotides are TGTGCCAGCAGCTTAGTAGGGTTCTACGAGCAGTACTTC. Translated: CASSLVGFYEQYF.

This clonotype was counted ten times or more. This chain connects TRBV6-1 to TRBJ2-7; D is perhaps TRBD1 (6 bases). The ends were cut back, 1 base at V and 3 bases at J, with 13 bases in the middle. The CDR3 is made up of 15 amino acids. Germline V CDR1 and CDR2: MNHNS, SASEGT. Written as DNA, the CDR3 is TGTGCCAGCAGTGAAGGTGTAGGACAGATCTACGAGCAGTACTTC. It yields the protein CASSEGVGQIYEQYF.

This clonotype was observed at least ten times. CDR3 in amino acids: CASSYSRSGPTDTQYF. The CDR3 DNA reads as TGTGCCAGCAGTTACTCGAGAAGCGGTCCCACAGATACGCAGTATTTT. This chain connects TRBV6-5 to TRBJ2-3; the D gene is possibly TRBD2 (5 bases). Trimming left V 0 bases short and J 2 bases short, with 12 bases between. CDR3 length: 16 residues. CDR1 is MNHEY and CDR2 is SVGAGI in the germline V gene.

This clonotype was detected many times. The chain joins TRBV20-1 to TRBJ2-7; D remains ambiguous. This CDR3 contains 12 residues. Trimming removed 4 bases at V and 4 bases at J, with 11 bases between. CDR1 and CDR2 from the germline V gene are DFQATT and SNEGSKA (reference sequence). The CDR3 sequence is CSANGPIYEQYF. The CDR3 DNA follows: TGCAGTGCTAATGGGCCGATTTACGAGCAGTACTTC.

This clonotype was seen ten or more times. The chain employs TRBV20-1 and TRBJ1-2, with 9 positions matching TRBD1. The CDR3 is 18 residues long. The germline CDR1 and CDR2 sequences are DFQATT and SNEGSKA (reference sequence). With V trimmed by 1 base and J by 4 bases, 16 bases remained unmatched. The DNA for the CDR3 is TGCAGTGCTAGAGTGGCGGGGACAGGGCGGGGGATGAGCTATGGCTACACCTTC. Protein product: CSARVAGTGRGMSYGYTF.

This clonotype was seen many times. J is TRBJ1-5 and V is TRBV20-1; D perhaps matches TRBD1 (5 bases). The CDR3 totals 15 residues. The V end was cut by 3 bases, the J end by 2 bases, with 14 bases between. Per the germline V gene, CDR1 is DFQATT and CDR2 is SNEGSKA (reference sequence). This chain's CDR3 is CSASPWGGGNQPQHF. DNA of the CDR3: TGCAGTGCTAGCCCTTGGGGGGGAGGCAATCAGCCCCAGCATTTT.

A few counts support this clonotype. DNA for the CDR3: TGTGCCAGCAGTTTAACGGACAGGGGGCAATGGAGCAATCAGCCCCAGCATTTT. Translated, it gives CASSLTDRGQWSNQPQHF. The J gene is TRBJ1-5, the V gene TRBV12-3 or TRBV12-4, with 11 positions matching TRBD1. The CDR3 is 18 residues long. The J segment lost 1 base and the V segment lost 2 bases, leaving 7 bases of the junction unmatched.

This clonotype appeared many times. V gene TRBV20-1 combines with J gene TRBJ2-1; the match to TRBD2 covers 13 bases. This CDR3 region has 15 residues. Trimming took 4 bases from V and 7 from J; bases not matched to a gene: 7. The germline CDR1 and CDR2 sequences are DFQATT and SNEGSKA (reference sequence). CDR3 protein: CSAITSGRALNEQFF. The CDR3 DNA reads as TGCAGTGCTATAACTAGCGGGAGGGCCCTAAATGAGCAGTTCTTC.

In its sample, this clonotype was seen many times. V is TRBV20-1 and J is TRBJ2-7, with D tentatively TRBD1 or TRBD2 (6 bases each). The germline CDR1 and CDR2 sequences are DFQATT and SNEGSKA (reference sequence). CDR3 length equals 15 residues. With 5 bases removed from V and 3 bases from J, the gap between germline ends came to 20 bases. In DNA form, the CDR3 reads TGCAGTGCTGAGGGGGGTTCGGTTCCAGTCTACGAGCAGTACTTC. This translates into CSAEGGSVPVYEQYF.

This clonotype showed up many times. The genes are TRBV10-3 and TRBJ2-1; the D is unclear. V dropped 8 bases and J dropped 4 bases, with 6 bases sitting between them. Germline CDR1 is ENHRY and CDR2 is SYGVKD. This CDR3 region has 11 residues. The CDR3: CAIWSYNEQFF. CDR3 DNA sequence: TGTGCCATCTGGAGTTACAATGAGCAGTTCTTC.

The chain combines TRBV5-1 with TRBJ2-1; possibly TRBD2 for D (6 bases). This CDR3 spans 14 amino acids. Trimming stripped 3 bases from V and 6 bases from J, with 13 bases between. CDR1 and CDR2 from the germline V gene are SGHRS and YFSETQ. Here the CDR3 reads CASSSTGVVNEQFF. CDR3 DNA: TGCGCCAGCAGCTCGACGGGAGTGGTCAATGAGCAGTTCTTC.